The entry below gives a single T cell receptor (beta chain) sequence along with its context. Its antigen is as yet unknown. The data were obtained in a study of cytomegalovirus exposure and HLA in healthy donors. Germline-derived CDR1 and CDR2 are LGHNA and YSLEER. V shed 5 bases and J shed 7 bases, with 15 bases lying between them. The CDR3 runs 14 residues. PCR was performed using 60 Vbeta and 13 Jbeta primers. Generated by immunoSEQ multiplex PCR, the TCRdb table keeps only in-frame clones and is missing some. Here the sample spans 150,000 to 200,000 clones, 75% being singletons. Overall study findings and caveats: Later work showed greater clonal expansion in HLA-associated TCR beta chains than in equally common others. Cytomegalovirus association was assigned to about 180 TCR beta chains.

This receptor was taken from a woman aged 40 to 50 in good health and CMV-seropositive. The rearrangement links TRBV4-3 to TRBJ1-3; D not certain. Sequencing was performed on PBMCs. The CDR3 nucleotides are TGCGCCAGCAGCGCGGATACACTTCTCAACACCATATATTTT. It is translated as CASSADTLLNTIYF.